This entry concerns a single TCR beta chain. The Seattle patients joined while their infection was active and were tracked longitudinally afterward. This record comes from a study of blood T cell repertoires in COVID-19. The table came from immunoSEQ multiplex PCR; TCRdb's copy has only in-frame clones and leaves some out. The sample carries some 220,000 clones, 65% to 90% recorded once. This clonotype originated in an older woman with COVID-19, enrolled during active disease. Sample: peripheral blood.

The CDR3 nucleotides read TGCGCCAGCAGCCCCCGAGCGTCGGGTGCGAACACTGAAGCTTTCTTT. Its protein is CASSPRASGANTEAFF. The chain is built from TRBV4-3 and TRBJ1-1; unclear D gene. Trimming removed 4 bases from V and 1 base from J, with 16 bases in between. Looked up from germline, CDR1 is LGHNA and CDR2 is YSLEER. There are 16 residues in the CDR3.